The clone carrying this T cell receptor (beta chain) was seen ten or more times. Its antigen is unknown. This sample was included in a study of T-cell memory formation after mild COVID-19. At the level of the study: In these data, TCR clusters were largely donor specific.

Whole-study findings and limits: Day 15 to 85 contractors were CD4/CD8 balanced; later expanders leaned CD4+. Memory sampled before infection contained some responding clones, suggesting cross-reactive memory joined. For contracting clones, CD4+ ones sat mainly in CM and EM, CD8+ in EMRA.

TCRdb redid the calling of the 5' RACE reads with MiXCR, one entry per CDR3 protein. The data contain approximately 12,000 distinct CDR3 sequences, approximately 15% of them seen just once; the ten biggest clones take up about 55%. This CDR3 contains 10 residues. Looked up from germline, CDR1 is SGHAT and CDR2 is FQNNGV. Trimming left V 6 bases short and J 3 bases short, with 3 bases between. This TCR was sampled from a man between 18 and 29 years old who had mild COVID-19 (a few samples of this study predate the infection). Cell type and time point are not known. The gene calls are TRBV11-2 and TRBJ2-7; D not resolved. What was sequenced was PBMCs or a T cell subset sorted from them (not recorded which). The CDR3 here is CASRSYEQYF. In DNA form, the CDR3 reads TGTGCCAGCAGAAGCTACGAGCAGTACTTC.